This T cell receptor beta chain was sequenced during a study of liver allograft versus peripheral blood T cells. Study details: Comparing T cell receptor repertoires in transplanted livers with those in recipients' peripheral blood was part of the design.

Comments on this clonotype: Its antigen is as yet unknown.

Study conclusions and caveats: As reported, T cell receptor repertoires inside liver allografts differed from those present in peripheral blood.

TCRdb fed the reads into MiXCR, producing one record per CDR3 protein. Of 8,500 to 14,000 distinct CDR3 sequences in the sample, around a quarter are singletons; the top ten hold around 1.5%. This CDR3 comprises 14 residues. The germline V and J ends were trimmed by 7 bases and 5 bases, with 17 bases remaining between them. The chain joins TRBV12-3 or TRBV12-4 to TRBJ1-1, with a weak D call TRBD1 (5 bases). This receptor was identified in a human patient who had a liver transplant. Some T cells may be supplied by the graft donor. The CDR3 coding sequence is TGTGCCAGCACCCGAAACGACTGGGGGACTGAAGCTTTCTTT. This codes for CASTRNDWGTEAFF.